This T cell receptor beta chain was recovered during a study of glioma-infiltrating T cells. Study-wide context: Target coverage was roughly 4.5- to 11-fold for 950,000 to 1,000,000 blood T cells.

TCR alpha and beta CDR3 regions were amplified from RNA using iRepertoire nested multiplex PCR. TCRdb reprocessed the multiplex PCR reads with MiXCR, giving one entry per CDR3 protein. The sample lists about 410,000 distinct CDR3 sequences; about two fifths were seen once. This clonotype was observed many times. The TCR comes from a human donor with low-grade glioma or glioblastoma, undergoing nonglioma brain surgery, or in good health (not recorded which). The sample taken for sequencing was glioma tissue, nonneoplastic brain tissue, or PBMCs (not recorded which).

The CDR3 DNA is TGTGCCAGCAGCCCCGTGGGGGGCAGCTCCTACGAGCAGTACTTC. This codes for CASSPVGGSSYEQYF. The V call is TRBV6-2 or TRBV6-3, the J call TRBJ2-7, with D perhaps matching TRBD1 or TRBD2 (6 bases each). Per the germline V gene, CDR1 is MNHEY and CDR2 is SVGEGT. V lost 6 bases and J lost 0, with 15 bases in between. This CDR3 comprises 15 residues.